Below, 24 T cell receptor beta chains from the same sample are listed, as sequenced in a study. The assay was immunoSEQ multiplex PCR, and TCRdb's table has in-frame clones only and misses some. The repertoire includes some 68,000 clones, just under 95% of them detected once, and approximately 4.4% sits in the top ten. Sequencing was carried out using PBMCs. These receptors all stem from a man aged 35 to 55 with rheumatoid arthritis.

The CDR3 bases are TGTGCCATCAGTGAGCCTGGCCTGGACACTGAAGCTTTCTTT. It is translated as CAISEPGLDTEAFF. The chain employs TRBV10-3 and TRBJ1-1; D call uncertain. From germline, CDR1 is ENHRY and CDR2 SYGVKD. The CDR3 extends over 14 amino acids. V was trimmed by 2 bases and J by 3 bases, leaving 10 bases between them.

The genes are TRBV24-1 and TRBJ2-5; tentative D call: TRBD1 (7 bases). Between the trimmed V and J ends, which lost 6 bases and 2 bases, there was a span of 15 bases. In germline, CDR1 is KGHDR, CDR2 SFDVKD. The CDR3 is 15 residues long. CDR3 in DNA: TGTGCCACCAGTAGAGGGGGCGCGGGGCAAGAGACCCAGTACTTC. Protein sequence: CATSRGGAGQETQYF.

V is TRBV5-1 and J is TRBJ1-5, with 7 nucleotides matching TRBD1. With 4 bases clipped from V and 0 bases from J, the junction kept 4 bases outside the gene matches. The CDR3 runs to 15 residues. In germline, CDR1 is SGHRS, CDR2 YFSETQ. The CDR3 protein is CASSPGQNSNQPQHF. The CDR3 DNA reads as TGCGCCAGCAGCCCGGGACAGAATAGCAATCAGCCCCAGCATTTT.

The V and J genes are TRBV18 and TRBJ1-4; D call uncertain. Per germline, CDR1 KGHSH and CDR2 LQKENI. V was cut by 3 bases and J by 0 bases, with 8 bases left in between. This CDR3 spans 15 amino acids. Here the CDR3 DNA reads TGTGCCAGCTCACCGGACGGTGCAACTAATGAAAAACTGTTTTTT. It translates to CASSPDGATNEKLFF.

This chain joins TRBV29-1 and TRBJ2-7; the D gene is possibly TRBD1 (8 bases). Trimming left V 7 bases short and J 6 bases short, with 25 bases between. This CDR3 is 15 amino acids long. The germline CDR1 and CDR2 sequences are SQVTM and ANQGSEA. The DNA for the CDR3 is TGCAGCGGTGTCTGGGGGGGTCCCAGGGGGCGCGAGCAGTACTTC. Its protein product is CSGVWGGPRGREQYF.

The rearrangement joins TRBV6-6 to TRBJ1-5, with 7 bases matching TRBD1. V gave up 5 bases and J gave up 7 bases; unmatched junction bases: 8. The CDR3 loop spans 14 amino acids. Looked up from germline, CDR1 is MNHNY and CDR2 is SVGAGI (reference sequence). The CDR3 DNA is TGTGCCAGCAGTCTAACAGGGGTGCGACAGCCCCAGCATTTT. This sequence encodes CASSLTGVRQPQHF.

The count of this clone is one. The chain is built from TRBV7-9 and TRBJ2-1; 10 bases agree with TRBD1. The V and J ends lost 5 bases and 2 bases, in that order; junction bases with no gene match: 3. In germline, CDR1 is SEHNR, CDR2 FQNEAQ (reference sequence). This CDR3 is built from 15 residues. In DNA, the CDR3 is TGTGCCAGCAGCGAGGGGACAGGGGCCTACAATGAGCAGTTCTTC. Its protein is CASSEGTGAYNEQFF.

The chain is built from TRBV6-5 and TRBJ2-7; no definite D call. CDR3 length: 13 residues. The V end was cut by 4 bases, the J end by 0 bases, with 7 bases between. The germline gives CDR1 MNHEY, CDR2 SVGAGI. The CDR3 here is CASSSPLSYEQYF. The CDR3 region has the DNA TGTGCCAGCAGTTCCCCTCTCTCCTACGAGCAGTACTTC.

The CDR3 reads CATRKRDGSGSHEQYF. CDR3 nucleotide sequence: TGTGCCACCAGAAAAAGAGATGGTAGCGGGAGCCACGAGCAGTACTTC. The rearrangement links TRBV15 to TRBJ2-7; the match to TRBD2 covers 9 bases. The CDR3 spans 16 residues. The ends lost 6 bases at V and 5 bases at J; junction bases unmatched: 14. Germline V gives CDR1 LNHNV, CDR2 YYDKDF (reference sequence).

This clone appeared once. The DNA for the CDR3 is TGTGCCAGCAGGGGGGCTCAGGGTGGAGAGCAGTACTTC. Its protein is CASRGAQGGEQYF. The rearrangement uses TRBV6-5 and TRBJ2-7; maybe TRBD1 (6 bases). From germline, CDR1 is MNHEY and CDR2 SVGAGI. CDR3 length equals 13 residues. Trimming took 6 bases from V and 7 from J, leaving 16 bases between them.

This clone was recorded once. CDR3 nucleotides: TGTGCCAGCAGCTTATGGAGAGCTAACTATGGCTACACCTTC. Its protein is CASSLWRANYGYTF. This rearrangement joins TRBV7-9 to TRBJ1-2, with D unclear. V lost 2 bases, J lost 0 bases, and 7 bases lay in between. Per germline, CDR1 SEHNR and CDR2 FQNEAQ (reference sequence). This CDR3 has 14 residues.

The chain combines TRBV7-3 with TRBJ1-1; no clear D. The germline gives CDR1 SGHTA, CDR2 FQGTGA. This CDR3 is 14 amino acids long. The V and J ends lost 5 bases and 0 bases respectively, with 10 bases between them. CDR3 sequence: CASSPDGMNTEAFF. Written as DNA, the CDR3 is TGTGCCAGCAGCCCTGACGGCATGAACACTGAAGCTTTCTTT. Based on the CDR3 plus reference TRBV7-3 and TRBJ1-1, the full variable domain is GAGVSQTPSNKVTEKGKYVELRCDPISGHTALYWYRQSLGQGPEFLIYFQGTGAADDSGLPNDRFFAVRPEGSVSTLKIQRTERGDSAVYLCASSPDGMNTEAFFGQGTRLTVV.

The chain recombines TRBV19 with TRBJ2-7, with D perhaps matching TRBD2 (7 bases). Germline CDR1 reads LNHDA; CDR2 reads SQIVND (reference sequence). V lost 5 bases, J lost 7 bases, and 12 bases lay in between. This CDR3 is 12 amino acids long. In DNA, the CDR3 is TGTGCCAGTAGTGCCGGGGGGCTTGAGCAGTACTTC. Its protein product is CASSAGGLEQYF.

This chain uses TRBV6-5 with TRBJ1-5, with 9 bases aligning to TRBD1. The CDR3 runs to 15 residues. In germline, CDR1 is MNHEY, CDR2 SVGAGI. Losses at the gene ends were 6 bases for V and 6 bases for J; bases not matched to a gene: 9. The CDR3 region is CASRPGQGKVQPQHF. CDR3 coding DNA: TGTGCCAGCAGGCCGGGACAGGGTAAGGTTCAGCCCCAGCATTTT.

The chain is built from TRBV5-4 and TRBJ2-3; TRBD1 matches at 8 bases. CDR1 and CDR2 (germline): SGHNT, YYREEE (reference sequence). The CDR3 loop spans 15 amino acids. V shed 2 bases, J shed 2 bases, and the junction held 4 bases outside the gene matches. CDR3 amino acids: CASSLRTGHTDTQYF. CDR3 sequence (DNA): TGTGCCAGCAGCTTAAGGACAGGGCACACAGATACGCAGTATTTT.

In nucleotides, the CDR3 is TGCGCCAGCAGCCAAGAAGGGGGCAGGAAGGATGGCTACACCTTC. Its protein is CASSQEGGRKDGYTF. This chain connects TRBV4-1 to TRBJ1-2; 7 positions match TRBD1. The CDR3 totals 15 residues. CDR1 and CDR2 (germline): MGHRA, YSYEKL. V lost 0 bases, J lost 6 bases, and 7 bases stayed unmatched.

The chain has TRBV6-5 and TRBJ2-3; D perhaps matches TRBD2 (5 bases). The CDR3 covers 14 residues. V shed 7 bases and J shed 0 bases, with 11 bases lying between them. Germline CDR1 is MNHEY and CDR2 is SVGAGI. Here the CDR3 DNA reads TGTGCCAGCACCCCCCGGGGTAGCACAGATACGCAGTATTTT. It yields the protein CASTPRGSTDTQYF.

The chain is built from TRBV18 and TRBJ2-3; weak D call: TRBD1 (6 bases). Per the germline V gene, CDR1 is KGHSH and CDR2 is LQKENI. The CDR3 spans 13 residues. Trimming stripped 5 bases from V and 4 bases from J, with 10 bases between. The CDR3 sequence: CASSAGVSDTQYF. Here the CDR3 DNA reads TGTGCCAGCTCAGCAGGGGTTTCAGATACGCAGTATTTT.

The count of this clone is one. The CDR3 nucleotides are TGCGCCAGCAGCCAAGATTGGGGGTCCCAAGAGACCCAGTACTTC. Amino acids: CASSQDWGSQETQYF. The chain has TRBV4-1 and TRBJ2-5; D assignment may be TRBD1 or TRBD2 (5 bases each). The germline V and J ends were trimmed by 0 bases and 1 base, with 9 bases remaining between them. Germline CDR1 and CDR2: MGHRA and YSYEKL. This CDR3 has 15 residues.

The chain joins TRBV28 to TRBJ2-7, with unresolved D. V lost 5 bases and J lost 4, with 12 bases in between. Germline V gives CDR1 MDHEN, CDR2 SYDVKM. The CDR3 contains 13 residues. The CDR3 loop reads CASSVPPRYEQYF. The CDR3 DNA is TGTGCCAGCAGTGTGCCCCCTCGATACGAGCAGTACTTC. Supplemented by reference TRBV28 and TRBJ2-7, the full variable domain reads DVKVTQSSRYLVKRTGEKVFLECVQDMDHENMFWYRQDPGLGLRLIYFSYDVKMKEKGDIPEGYSVSREKKERFSLILESASTNQTSMYLCASSVPPRYEQYFGPGTRLTVT.

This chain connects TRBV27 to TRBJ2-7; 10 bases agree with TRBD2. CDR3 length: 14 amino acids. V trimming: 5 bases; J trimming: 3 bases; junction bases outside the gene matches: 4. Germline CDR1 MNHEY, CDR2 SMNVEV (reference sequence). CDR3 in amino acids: CASSKSSGGYEQYF. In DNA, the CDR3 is TGTGCCAGCAGTAAGTCTAGCGGGGGCTACGAGCAGTACTTC.

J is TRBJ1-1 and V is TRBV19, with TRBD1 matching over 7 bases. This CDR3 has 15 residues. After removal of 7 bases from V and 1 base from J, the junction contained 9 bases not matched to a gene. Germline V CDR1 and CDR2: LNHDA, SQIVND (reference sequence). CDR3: CASNHGTASNTEAFF. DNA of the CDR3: TGTGCCAGTAATCATGGGACAGCCTCGAACACTGAAGCTTTCTTT.

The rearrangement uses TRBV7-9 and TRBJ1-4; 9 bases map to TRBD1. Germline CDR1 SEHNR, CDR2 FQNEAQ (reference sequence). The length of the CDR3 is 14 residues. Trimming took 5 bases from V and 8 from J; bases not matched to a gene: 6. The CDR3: CASSRTGVGEKLFF. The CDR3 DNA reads TGTGCCAGCAGCCGGACAGGGGTAGGAGAAAAACTGTTTTTT.

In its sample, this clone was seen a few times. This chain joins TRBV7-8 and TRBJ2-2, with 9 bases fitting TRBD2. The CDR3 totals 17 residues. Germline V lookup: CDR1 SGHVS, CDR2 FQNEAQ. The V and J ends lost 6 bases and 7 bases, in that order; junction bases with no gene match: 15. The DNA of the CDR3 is TGTGCCAGCAGACAAACGGTCAGCGGGAGGTCGGGCGGGGAGCTGTTTTTT. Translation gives CASRQTVSGRSGGELFF.